Reported below is one T cell receptor beta chain. TCRdb's table, derived via immunoSEQ multiplex PCR, lists solely in-frame clones and lacks some. The repertoire holds some 370,000 clones, with 83% as singletons. This sample was taken from a study of blood T cell repertoires in COVID-19. V trimming: 5 bases; J trimming: 0 bases; junction bases outside the gene matches: 9. CDR3 length: 16 residues. Germline CDR1 reads MNHEY; CDR2 reads SVGEGT. Clinical histories supplied by participants themselves formed the basis of cohort assignment. This sequence originates from a woman aged 45-60 years who had recovered from COVID-19. Sequencing input: PBMCs or T cells enriched from blood (not recorded which). The gene calls are TRBV6-2 or TRBV6-3 and TRBJ2-5; 7 bases align to TRBD1. In DNA form, the CDR3 reads TGTGCCAGCAGTCAACAGGGGTCTTTGTACCAAGAGACCCAGTACTTC. Protein: CASSQQGSLYQETQYF.